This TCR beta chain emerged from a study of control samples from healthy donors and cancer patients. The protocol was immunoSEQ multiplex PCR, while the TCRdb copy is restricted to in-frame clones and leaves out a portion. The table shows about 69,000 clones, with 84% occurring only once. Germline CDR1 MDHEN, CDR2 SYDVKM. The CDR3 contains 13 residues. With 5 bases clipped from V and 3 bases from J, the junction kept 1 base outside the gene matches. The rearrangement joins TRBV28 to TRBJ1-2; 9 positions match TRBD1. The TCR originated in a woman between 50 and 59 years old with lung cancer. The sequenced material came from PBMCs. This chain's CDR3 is CASSTGGDYGYTF. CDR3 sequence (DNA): TGTGCCAGCAGTACAGGGGGCGACTATGGCTACACCTTC.